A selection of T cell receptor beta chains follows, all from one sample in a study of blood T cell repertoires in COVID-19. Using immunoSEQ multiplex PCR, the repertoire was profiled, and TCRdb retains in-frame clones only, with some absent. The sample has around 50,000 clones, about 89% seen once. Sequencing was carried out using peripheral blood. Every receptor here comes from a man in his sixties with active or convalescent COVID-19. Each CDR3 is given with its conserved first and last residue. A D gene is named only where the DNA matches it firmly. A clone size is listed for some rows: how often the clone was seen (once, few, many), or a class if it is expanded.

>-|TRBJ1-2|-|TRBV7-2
TGTGCCAGCAGCCTCCAAAGTGCGAGTACGCACTATGGCTACACCTTC
CASSLQSASTHYGYTF
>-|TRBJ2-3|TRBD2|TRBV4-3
TGCGCCAGCAGCCATCCACTAGCGGGGGGGCAAGATACGCAGTATTTT
CASSHPLAGGQDTQYF
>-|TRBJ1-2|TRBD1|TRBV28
TGTGCCAGCAGTTTTACGGGACAGGGGGTTTATGGCTACACCTTC
CASSFTGQGVYGYTF
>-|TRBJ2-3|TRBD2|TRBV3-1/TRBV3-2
TGTGCCAGCAGCCAGGATAGCGGGGGGCACGCTTATACGCAGTATTTT
CASSQDSGGHAYTQYF
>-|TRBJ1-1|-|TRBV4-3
TGCGCCAGCAGCCTAGGACAGAACACTGAAGCTTTCTTT
CASSLGQNTEAFF
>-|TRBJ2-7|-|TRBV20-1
TGCAGTGCTAGCCTAGCACACGAGCAGTACTTC
CSASLAHEQYF
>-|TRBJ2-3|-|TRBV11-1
TGTGCCAGCAGCTTAGCCCGGGGGGCTACAGATACGCAGTATTTT
CASSLARGATDTQYF
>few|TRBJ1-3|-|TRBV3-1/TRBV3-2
TGTGCCAGCAGCCAAGACTTAGGAAACACCATATATTTT
CASSQDLGNTIYF
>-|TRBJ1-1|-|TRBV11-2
TGTGCCAGCAGCAGAGTAACACAGGGTAGCACTGAAGCTTTCTTT
CASSRVTQGSTEAFF
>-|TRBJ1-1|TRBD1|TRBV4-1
TGCGCCAGCAGCCAAGTGGGACAGGAAGCTTTCTTT
CASSQVGQEAFF
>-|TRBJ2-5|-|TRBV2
TGTGCCAGCAGTAGGGGGGAGACCCAGTACTTC
CASSRGETQYF
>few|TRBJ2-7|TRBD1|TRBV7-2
TGTGCCAGCAGCTCAATGGACAGGGGGCCGCTAGAGCAGTACTTC
CASSSMDRGPLEQYF
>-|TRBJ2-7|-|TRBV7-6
TGTGCCAGCAGCTTGGGGACACAGCCCTACGAGCAGTACTTC
CASSLGTQPYEQYF
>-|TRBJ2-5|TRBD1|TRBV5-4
TGTGCCGGGGAGCACCGGGACAGGGGTGAGACCCAGTACTTC
CAGEHRDRGETQYF
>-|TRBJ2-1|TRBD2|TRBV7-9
TGTGCCACCTCACCTCGGGGGGGGCCGGGTAATGAGCAGTTCTTC
CATSPRGGPGNEQFF
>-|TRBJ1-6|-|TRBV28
TGTGCCAGCAGTTTATTAGCACAGGGTAATTCACCCCTCCACTTT
CASSLLAQGNSPLHF
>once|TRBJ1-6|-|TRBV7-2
TGTGCCAGCAGCTTAGAACTGAATTCACCCCTCCACTTT
CASSLELNSPLHF
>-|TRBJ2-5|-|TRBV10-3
TGTGCCATCTATCCCGGGTCTGGTGAGACCCAGTACTTC
CAIYPGSGETQYF
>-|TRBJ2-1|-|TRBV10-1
TGCGCCAGCAGTGCGCCCGGGGGTAGTCACAATGAGCAGTTCTTC
CASSAPGGSHNEQFF
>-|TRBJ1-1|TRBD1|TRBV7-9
TGTGCCAGCAGCTTACCCCCGGACAGGGTGAACGACACTGAAGCTTTCTTT
CASSLPPDRVNDTEAFF
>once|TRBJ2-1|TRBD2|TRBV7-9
TGTGCCAGCAGCTCGTTTGTAGCGGGGGAGCGTCTCGGGCAGTTCTTC
CASSSFVAGERLGQFF
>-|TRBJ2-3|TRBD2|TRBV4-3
TGCGCCAGCAGCCCCCGCTTTAGCGGGGGGGCATTTGTCGCAGATACGCAGTATTTT
CASSPRFSGGAFVADTQYF
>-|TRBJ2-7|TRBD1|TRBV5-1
TGCGCCAGCAGCGGAGGACAGGGGGCGCTTTACGAGCAGTACTTC
CASSGGQGALYEQYF
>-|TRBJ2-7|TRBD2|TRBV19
TGTGCCAGTAGTATCTGGACTAGCGGCACCTACGAGCAGTACTTC
CASSIWTSGTYEQYF
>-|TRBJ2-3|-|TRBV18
TGCGCGGTCAGGGTAGCTATCACAGATACGCAGTATTTT
CAVRVAITDTQYF
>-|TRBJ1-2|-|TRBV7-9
TGTGCCAGCAGCTTACTAAAGGCGGATGGCTACACCTTC
CASSLLKADGYTF
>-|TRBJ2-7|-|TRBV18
TGTGCCAGCTCACCAACCAGTCTAGCTAACGAGCAGTACTTC
CASSPTSLANEQYF
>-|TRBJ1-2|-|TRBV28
TGTGCCAGCAGTTGGGAGTCTGGCTACACCTTC
CASSWESGYTF
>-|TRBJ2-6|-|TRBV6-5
TGTGCCAGTTCAACTAGGGAAAACGTCCTGACTTTC
CASSTRENVLTF
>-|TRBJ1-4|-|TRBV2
TGTGCCACCACGGAGGGTTACACAACTAATGAAAAACTGTTTTTT
CATTEGYTTNEKLFF
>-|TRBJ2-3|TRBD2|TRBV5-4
TGTGCCAGCAGCCCCCGAGGTAGCGGGGGGACAGATACGCAGTATTTT
CASSPRGSGGTDTQYF
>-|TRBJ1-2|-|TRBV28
TGTGCCAGCTTTCGGGCTAACTATGGCTACACCTTC
CASFRANYGYTF
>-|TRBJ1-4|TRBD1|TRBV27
TGTGCCAGCAGTCGGTGGGACAGGAATGAAAAACTGTTTTTT
CASSRWDRNEKLFF
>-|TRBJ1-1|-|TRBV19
TGTGCCAGTAACCGGGGAGGGAACACTGAAGCTTTCTTT
CASNRGGNTEAFF
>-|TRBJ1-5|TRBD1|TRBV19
TGTGCCAGTATGAGCAGGGGGAATCAGCCCCAGCATTTT
CASMSRGNQPQHF
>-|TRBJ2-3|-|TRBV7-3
TGTGCCAGCAGCTTGATGGGGGGTACAGATACGCAGTATTTT
CASSLMGGTDTQYF
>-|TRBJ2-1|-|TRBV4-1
TGCGCCAGCAGCCAAGACTGGTGGACATTTTACAATGAGCAGTTCTTC
CASSQDWWTFYNEQFF
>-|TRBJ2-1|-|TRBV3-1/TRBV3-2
TGTGCCAGCAGCTCGCTAGCGCAATCCTACAATGAGCAGTTCTTC
CASSSLAQSYNEQFF
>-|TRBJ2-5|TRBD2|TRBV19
TGTGCCAGTAGTCTCACCGGGACTAGCGGGGGACTCCAAGAGACCCAGTACTTC
CASSLTGTSGGLQETQYF
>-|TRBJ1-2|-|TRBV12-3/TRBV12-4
TGTGCCAGCAGTTTCTTAATTGGTGGCGGCTACACCTTC
CASSFLIGGGYTF
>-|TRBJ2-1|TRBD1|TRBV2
TGTGCCAGCAGTGAACAGGGGGTAAGGTACAATGAGCAGTTCTTC
CASSEQGVRYNEQFF
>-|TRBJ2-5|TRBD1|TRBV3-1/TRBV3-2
TGTGCCAGCAGCACGACGACAGGGGGCCGTCAGACCCAGTACTTC
CASSTTTGGRQTQYF
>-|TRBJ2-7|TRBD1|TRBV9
TGTGCCAGCAGCGTAGGGGGGACAGGGACCCACGAGCAGTACTTC
CASSVGGTGTHEQYF
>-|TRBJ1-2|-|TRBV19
TGTGCCAGTAGTCGGGGCGGGGGATCGTCCTACTATGGCTACACCTTC
CASSRGGGSSYYGYTF
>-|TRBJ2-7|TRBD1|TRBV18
TGTGCCAGCTCACTCGGGACAGGGGACCACGAGCAGTACTTC
CASSLGTGDHEQYF
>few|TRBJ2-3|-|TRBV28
TGTGCCAGCCTGTGGACAGAAGGTTATACGCAGTATTTT
CASLWTEGYTQYF
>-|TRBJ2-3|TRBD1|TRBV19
TGTGCCAGTAGTACCACAGGGGAGCTACAAGATACGCAGTATTTT
CASSTTGELQDTQYF